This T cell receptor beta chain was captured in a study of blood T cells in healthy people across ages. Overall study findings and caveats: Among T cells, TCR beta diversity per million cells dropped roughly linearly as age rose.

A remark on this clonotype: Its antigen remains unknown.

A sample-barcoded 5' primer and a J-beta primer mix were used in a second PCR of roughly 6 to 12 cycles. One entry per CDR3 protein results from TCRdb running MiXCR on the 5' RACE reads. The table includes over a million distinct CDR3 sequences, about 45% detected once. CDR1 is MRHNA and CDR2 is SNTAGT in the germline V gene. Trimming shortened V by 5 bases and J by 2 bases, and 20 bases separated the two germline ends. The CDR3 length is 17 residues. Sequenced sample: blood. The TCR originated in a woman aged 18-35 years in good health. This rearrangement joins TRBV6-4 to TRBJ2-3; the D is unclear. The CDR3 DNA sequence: TGTGCCAGCAGTTCCCGGTCGGGTCGGTACCTCACAGATACGCAGTATTTT. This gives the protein CASSSRSGRYLTDTQYF.